This TCR beta chain originates from a study of T cell responses to AZD1222 COVID-19 vaccine (dated by TCRdb to about 2021). Describing the broader study: AZD1222 recipients with second doses at about 4 weeks or about 12 weeks were pooled, because spike-specific TCR depth and breadth did not differ between schedules. Enrollment into the trials was organized by age into subgroups of 18-55, 56-69 and 70-plus years, and those subgroups contained roughly 150, 30 and 60 TCR-sequenced participants, respectively. A total of 240 or so trial participants underwent TCR sequencing, of whom around 210 had received two doses of AZD1222 and around 25 had received two doses of the MenACWY control vaccine.

The intended sense of this specimen's time point label: baseline before first vaccination. Vaccinee samples were obtained from the UK trials COV001 and COV002, which included a single-blind randomized controlled phase 2/3 trial of AZD1222 (ChAdOx1 nCoV-19) in healthy adults. For TCRbeta chain sequencing, PBMC samples from trial participants were taken at day 0 and at day 28 after the second dose. Inclusive of the bounding cysteine and phenylalanine, the CDR3 is 13 residues long. The only DNA kept is the CDR3, 39 bases in frame from the first base. Trimming removed 0 bases from V and 11 bases from J, leaving 16 bases between the germline ends. CDR1 GTSNPN and CDR2 SVGIG were looked up in the germline V gene (reference sequence). Comment on this clone: No cognate antigen has been identified for it. No much larger clonotype is one base removed from it; base qualities were not supplied.

Overall results and qualifications from the work: Spike-specific TCR breadth and depth rose significantly after two AZD1222 doses compared with day 0 and with MenACWY recipients. The 56-69-year group was small, and its depth increase did not reach significance, likely because of low power. Nearly half of unique spike-specific TCRs reportedly recognized epitopes outside regions mutated in the B.1.351 and B.1.1.7 variants. Participants were mostly white British and included more females than males, and it was suggested by the authors that clonal diversity may have been underestimated. Because no day 14 peak-response samples were available, repertoires were characterized only after the peak T cell response. Only five or six AZD1222 recipients were SARS-CoV-2 seropositive at baseline, limiting conclusions about previously exposed vaccinees. Vaccine-associated CD4 TCRs spanned the whole spike protein, with dominant responses in regions 160-218 and 743-854.

The CDR3 regions of human TCRbeta chains were analyzed by immunosequencing. For the original study's pipeline: TCRs in the repertoires were compared against a reference library of SARS-CoV-2-specific TCRs that had been generated with the MIRA antigen-specificity platform. Breadth was defined as the fraction of unique TCRs that were SARS-CoV-2-associated. Depth was defined as the fraction of total T cells that were SARS-CoV-2-associated. Each spike-specific TCR was assigned to its reactive spike region and to a CD4 or CD8 class using the MIRA data. Log10-transformed breadth and depth values were compared by one-way ANOVA with Sidak's multiple comparisons tests. TCRdb took over this immuneACCESS table, retaining in-frame rearrangements with V and J assigned. Such tables are incomplete; in checked studies, under half of the missing clones stem from an unresolved V gene, and the remainder is unexplained. V, J and clone size are taken as reported in that table, and D and trimming were inferred from the DNA itself. This sample gives approximately 140,000 clones in total; 94% of them show up just once. In total, the top ten clones hold over 1% of the sample.

The TCR originated in an adult in good health. The starting material was peripheral blood, obtained on day 0 of AZD1222 vaccination. The chain couples TRBV30 to TRBJ1-1; too little of a D gene remains to name it. This receptor has the CDR3 CAWSVRRSMAAFF. The DNA sequence is given as TGTGCCTGGAGTGTCCGAAGGAGCATGGCGGCTTTCTTT.